This TCR beta chain is drawn from a study of response to subunit inactivated influenza vaccine. Whole-study findings and limits: Every seasonal influenza vaccination brings in few new T cells, the authors suggested.

Each CDR3 protein is one row after TCRdb ran MiXCR on the RT-PCR reads. The sample lists around 180,000 distinct CDR3 sequences; about 9.3% were seen once. V was shortened by 0 bases and J by 7 bases, with 7 bases between the two germline ends. CDR3 size: 14 residues. Germline values: CDR1 LGHNA, CDR2 YSLEER. Ten or more counts support this clonotype. The antigen remains unidentified. The clonotype was recovered from a man aged 45-60 years who received an inactivated influenza vaccine. Specimen: non-naive T cells sorted from PBMCs, collected on the day of vaccination. The chain has TRBV4-3 and TRBJ1-6, with unresolved D. The CDR3 sequence is CASSQETWNSPLHF. The CDR3 bases are TGCGCCAGCAGCCAAGAGACTTGGAATTCACCCCTCCACTTT.